This T cell receptor beta chain is drawn from a study of beta chain features in type 1 diabetes. Overall study results and limits: Lower insertion and higher deletion counts appeared at VDJ junctions in type 1 diabetes patients. Shorter TCRB CDR3s, moderately but significantly so, were found in Type 1 diabetes patients in all four CD4+ subsets.

What was sequenced were expressed TCRB transcripts, since all of the isolated RNA had been reverse transcribed. Assay used: immunoSEQ multiplex PCR; TCRdb lists only in-frame clones, some missing. The data contain about 340,000 clones, approximately 12% of them singletons. Germline V gene data show CDR1 as GTSNPN and CDR2 as SVGIG (reference sequence). V shed 2 bases and J shed 0 bases, with 7 bases lying between them. The CDR3 covers 13 residues. This clone has a handful of counts. Its target is not known. By way of CD45RO/CCR7/CD25/CD127/CD95/CD27, the CD4+ regulatory, stem cell-like memory, central memory and naive cells were sorted.

What was sequenced was naive CD4+ T cells from blood. The chain recombines TRBV30 with TRBJ1-1, with D perhaps TRBD1 (5 bases). The sequence was obtained from a woman aged 18-29 years with type 1 diabetes. The CDR3, as DNA: TGTGCCTGGAGTTGGGGCTTGAACACTGAAGCTTTCTTT. Translated, it gives CAWSWGLNTEAFF. Variable domain in full (rest from reference TRBV30 and TRBJ1-1): SQTIHQWPATLVQPVGSPLSLECTVEGTSNPNLYWYRQAAGRGLQLLFYSVGIGQISSEVPQNLSASRPQDRQFILSSKKLLLSDSGFYLCAWSWGLNTEAFFGQGTRLTVV.